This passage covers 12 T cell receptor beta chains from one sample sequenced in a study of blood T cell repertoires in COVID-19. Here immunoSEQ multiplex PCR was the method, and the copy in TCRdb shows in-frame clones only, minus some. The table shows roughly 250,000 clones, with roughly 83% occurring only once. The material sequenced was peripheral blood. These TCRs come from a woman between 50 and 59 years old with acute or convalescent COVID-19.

The CDR3: CASSVATGATGELFF. In nucleotides, the CDR3 is TGTGCCAGCAGCGTAGCTACTGGGGCTACCGGGGAGCTGTTTTTT. The chain joins TRBV9 to TRBJ2-2; D perhaps matches TRBD1 (5 bases). Per germline, CDR1 SGDLS and CDR2 YYNGEE. The CDR3 loop spans 15 amino acids. V dropped 0 bases and J dropped 5 bases, with 11 bases sitting between them.

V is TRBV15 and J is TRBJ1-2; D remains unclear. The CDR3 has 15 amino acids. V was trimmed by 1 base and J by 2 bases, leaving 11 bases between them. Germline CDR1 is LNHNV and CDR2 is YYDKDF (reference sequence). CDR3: CATSRAMAGNYGYTF. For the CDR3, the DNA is TGTGCCACCAGCAGAGCAATGGCGGGAAACTATGGCTACACCTTC. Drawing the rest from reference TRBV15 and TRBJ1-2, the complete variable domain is DAMVIQNPRYQVTQFGKPVTLSCSQTLNHNVMYWYQQKSSQAPKLLFHYYDKDFNNEADTPDNFQSRRPNTSFCFLDIRSPGLGDTAMYLCATSRAMAGNYGYTFGSGTRLTVV.

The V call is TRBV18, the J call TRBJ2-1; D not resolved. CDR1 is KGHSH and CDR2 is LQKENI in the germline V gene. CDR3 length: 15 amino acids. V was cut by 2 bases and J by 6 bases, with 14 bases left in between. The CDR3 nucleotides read TGTGCCAGCTCACCAAATACCCAACAACGCAATGAGCAGTTCTTC. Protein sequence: CASSPNTQQRNEQFF.

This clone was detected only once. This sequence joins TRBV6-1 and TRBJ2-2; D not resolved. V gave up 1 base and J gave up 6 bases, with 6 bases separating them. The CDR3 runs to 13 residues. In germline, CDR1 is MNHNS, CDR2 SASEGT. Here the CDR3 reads CASSEGLAGELFF. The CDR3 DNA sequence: TGTGCCAGCAGTGAAGGGTTAGCCGGGGAGCTGTTTTTT.

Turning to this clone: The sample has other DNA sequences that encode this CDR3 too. Written as DNA, the CDR3 is TGTGCCAGCAGCGCCGGGACAGGCGGGAACACCGGGGAGCTGTTTTTT. Amino acid sequence: CASSAGTGGNTGELFF. This chain uses TRBV9 with TRBJ2-2, with 8 positions matching TRBD1. The junction had 5 bases not matched to a gene; V was cut back by 3 bases and J by 1 base. CDR3 length equals 16 residues. Germline lookup yields CDR1 SGDLS and CDR2 YYNGEE.

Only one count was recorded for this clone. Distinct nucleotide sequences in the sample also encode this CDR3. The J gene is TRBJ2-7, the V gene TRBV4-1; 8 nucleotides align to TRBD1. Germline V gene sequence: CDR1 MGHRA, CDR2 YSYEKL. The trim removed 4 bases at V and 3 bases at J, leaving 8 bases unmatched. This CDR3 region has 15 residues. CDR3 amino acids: CASSPGQGALYEQYF. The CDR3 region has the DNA TGCGCCAGCAGCCCCGGACAGGGTGCCCTCTACGAGCAGTACTTC.

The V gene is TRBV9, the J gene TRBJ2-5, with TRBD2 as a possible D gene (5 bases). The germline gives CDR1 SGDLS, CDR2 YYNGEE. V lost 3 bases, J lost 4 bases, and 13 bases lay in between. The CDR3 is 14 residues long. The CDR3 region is CASSGTTTRETQYF. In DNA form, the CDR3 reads TGTGCCAGCAGCGGAACGACTACGAGAGAGACCCAGTACTTC.

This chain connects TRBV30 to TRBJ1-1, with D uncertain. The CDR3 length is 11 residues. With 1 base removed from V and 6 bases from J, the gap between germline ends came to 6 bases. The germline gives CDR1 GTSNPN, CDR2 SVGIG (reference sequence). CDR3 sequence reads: CAWSERAEAFF. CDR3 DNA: TGTGCCTGGAGTGAACGCGCTGAAGCTTTCTTT.

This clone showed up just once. CDR3 coding DNA: TGTGCCAGCAGTCCTCAGGGGTGGGCTGGAAACACCATATATTTT. Protein product: CASSPQGWAGNTIYF. This rearrangement joins TRBV6-6 to TRBJ1-3, with D possibly TRBD1 on 6 matching bases. Germline assignment: CDR1 MNHNY and CDR2 SVGAGI (reference sequence). Trimming left V 5 bases short and J 2 bases short, with 13 bases between. The CDR3 contains 15 residues.

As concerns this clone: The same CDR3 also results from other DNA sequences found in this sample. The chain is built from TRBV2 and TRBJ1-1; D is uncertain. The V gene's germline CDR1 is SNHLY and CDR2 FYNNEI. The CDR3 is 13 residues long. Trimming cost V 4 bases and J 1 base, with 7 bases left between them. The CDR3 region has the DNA TGTGCCAGCAGTGTCGGGGAGAACACTGAAGCTTTCTTT. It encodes CASSVGENTEAFF. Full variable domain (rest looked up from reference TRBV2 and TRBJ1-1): EPEVTQTPSHQVTQMGQEVILRCVPISNHLYFYWYRQILGQKVEFLVSFYNNEISEKSEIFDDQFSVERPDGSNFTLKIRSTKLEDSAMYFCASSVGENTEAFFGQGTRLTVV.

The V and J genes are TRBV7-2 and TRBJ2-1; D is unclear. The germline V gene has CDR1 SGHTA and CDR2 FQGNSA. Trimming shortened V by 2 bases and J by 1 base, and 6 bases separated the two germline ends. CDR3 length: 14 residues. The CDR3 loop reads CASSLTDSYNEQFF. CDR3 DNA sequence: TGTGCCAGCAGCTTAACAGATTCCTACAATGAGCAGTTCTTC.

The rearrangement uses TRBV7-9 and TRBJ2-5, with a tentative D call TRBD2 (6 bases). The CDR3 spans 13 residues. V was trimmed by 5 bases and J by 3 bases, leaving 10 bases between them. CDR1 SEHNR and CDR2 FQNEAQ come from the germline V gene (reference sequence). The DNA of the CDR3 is TGTGCCAGCAGCCTGACTAGGGAAGAGACCCAGTACTTC. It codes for CASSLTREETQYF.